This entry concerns a single T cell receptor (beta chain). Its antigen is not known. This sample is part of a study of cytomegalovirus exposure and HLA in healthy donors. Healthy bone marrow donors formed the donor group. Study conclusions and caveats: For most TCR beta V segments, an earlier analysis put the productive rate at about 87% or about 30% of the time. Many donors shared some public TCRs, even though most TCR sequences were rare. Later analysis indicated greater clonal expansion among HLA-associated TCR beta chains than among equally common other chains.

PCR primers comprised 60 Vbeta and 13 Jbeta primers. The assay was immunoSEQ multiplex PCR, and TCRdb's table has in-frame clones only and misses some. The table shows 150,000 or so clones, with 80% occurring only once. The CDR3 has 14 amino acids. Deletions cut 3 bases from V and 2 bases from J, with 11 bases between. Germline V gene lookup returns CDR1 SEHNR and CDR2 FQNEAQ (reference sequence). The sequenced material came from PBMCs. The TCR was taken from a woman aged 50 to 60 in good health and CMV-seropositive. The genes are TRBV7-9 and TRBJ2-7; a weak D match, TRBD1 (6 bases). The CDR3 spells CASSFDRTPYEQYF. The CDR3 DNA sequence: TGTGCCAGCAGCTTTGACAGGACCCCCTACGAGCAGTACTTC.